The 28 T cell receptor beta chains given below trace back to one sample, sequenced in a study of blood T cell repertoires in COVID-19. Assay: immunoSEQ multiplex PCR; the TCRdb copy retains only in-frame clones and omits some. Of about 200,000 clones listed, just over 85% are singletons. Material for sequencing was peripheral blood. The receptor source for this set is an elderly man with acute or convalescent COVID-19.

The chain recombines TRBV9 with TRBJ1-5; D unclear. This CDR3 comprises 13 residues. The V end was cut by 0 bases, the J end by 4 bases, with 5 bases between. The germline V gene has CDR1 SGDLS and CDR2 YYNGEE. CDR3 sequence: CASSVDQNQPQHF. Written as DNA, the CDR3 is TGTGCCAGCAGCGTAGATCAGAATCAGCCCCAGCATTTT.

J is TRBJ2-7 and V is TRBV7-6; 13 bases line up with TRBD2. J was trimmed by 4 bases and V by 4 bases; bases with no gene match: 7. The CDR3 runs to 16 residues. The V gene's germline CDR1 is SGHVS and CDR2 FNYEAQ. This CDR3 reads CASSSYEGLAGYEQYF. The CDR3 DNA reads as TGTGCCAGCAGCTCTTATGAGGGACTAGCGGGGTACGAGCAGTACTTC.

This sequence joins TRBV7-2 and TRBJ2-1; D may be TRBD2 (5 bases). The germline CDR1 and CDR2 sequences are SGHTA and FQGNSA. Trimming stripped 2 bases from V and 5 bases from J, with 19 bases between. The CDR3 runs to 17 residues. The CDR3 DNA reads TGTGCCAGCAGCTTACGCCTAGCTGGGGTATTTGACAATGAGCAGTTCTTC. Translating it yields CASSLRLAGVFDNEQFF.

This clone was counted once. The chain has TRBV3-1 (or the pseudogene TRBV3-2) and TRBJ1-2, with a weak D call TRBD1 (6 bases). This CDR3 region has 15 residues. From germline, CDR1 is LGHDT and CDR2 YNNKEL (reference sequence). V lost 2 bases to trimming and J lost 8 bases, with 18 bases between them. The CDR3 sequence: CASSQPGTLHLGYTF. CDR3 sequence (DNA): TGTGCCAGCAGCCAACCTGGGACACTTCATCTGGGCTACACCTTC.

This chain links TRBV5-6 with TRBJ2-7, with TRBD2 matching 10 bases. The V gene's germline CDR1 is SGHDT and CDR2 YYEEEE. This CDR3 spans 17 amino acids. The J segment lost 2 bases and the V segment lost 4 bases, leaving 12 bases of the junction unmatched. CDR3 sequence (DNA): TGTGCCAGCAGCCGTAGGTCTTTAGCGGGAGGAGCCTACGAGCAGTACGTC. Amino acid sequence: CASSRRSLAGGAYEQYV.

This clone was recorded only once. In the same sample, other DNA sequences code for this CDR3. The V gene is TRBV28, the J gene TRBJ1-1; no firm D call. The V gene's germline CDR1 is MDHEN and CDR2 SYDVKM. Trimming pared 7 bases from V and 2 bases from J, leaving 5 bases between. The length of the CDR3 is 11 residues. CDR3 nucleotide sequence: TGTGCCAGCACCGTTAACACTGAAGCTTTCTTT. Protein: CASTVNTEAFF.

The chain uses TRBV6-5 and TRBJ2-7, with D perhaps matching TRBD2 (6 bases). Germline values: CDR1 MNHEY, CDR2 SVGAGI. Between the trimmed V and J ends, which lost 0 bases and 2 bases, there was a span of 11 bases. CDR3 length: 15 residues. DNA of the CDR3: TGTGCCAGCAGTTACTCGGGGCGGGGACCCTACGAGCAGTACTTC. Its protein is CASSYSGRGPYEQYF.

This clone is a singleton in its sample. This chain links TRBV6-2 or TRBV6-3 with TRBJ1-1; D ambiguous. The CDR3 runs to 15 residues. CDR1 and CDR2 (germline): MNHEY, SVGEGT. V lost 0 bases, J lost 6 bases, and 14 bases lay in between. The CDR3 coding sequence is TGTGCCAGCAGTTACTCTAAGTGGCAGATCCCTGAAGCTTTCTTT. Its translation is CASSYSKWQIPEAFF.

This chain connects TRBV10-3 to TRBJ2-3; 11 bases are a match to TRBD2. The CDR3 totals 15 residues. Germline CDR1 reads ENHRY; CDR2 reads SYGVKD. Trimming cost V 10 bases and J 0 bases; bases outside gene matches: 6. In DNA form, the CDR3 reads TGTGCCACCGGGACTAGCGGACAGAGCACAGATACGCAGTATTTT. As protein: CATGTSGQSTDTQYF.

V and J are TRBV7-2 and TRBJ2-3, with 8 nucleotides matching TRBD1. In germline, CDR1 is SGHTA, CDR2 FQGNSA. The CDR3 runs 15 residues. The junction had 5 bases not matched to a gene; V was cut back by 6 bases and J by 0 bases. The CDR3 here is CASRPRTGSTDTQYF. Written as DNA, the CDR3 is TGTGCCAGCAGACCAAGGACAGGGAGCACAGATACGCAGTATTTT.

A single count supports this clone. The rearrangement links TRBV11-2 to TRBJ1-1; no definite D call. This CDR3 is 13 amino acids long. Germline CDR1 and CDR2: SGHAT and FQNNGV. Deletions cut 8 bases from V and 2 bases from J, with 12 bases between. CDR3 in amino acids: CASVRMSNTEAFF. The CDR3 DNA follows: TGTGCCAGCGTGAGGATGAGTAACACTGAAGCTTTCTTT.

The CDR3 bases are TGTGCCAGCAGCCCCCGGGACAAGAAATACGAGCAGTACGTC. This encodes CASSPRDKKYEQYV. The chain joins TRBV11-3 to TRBJ2-7; a weak D match, TRBD1 (6 bases). Per germline, CDR1 SGHNT and CDR2 YENEEA. The CDR3 spans 14 residues. V lost 5 bases, J lost 4 bases, and 15 bases lay in between.

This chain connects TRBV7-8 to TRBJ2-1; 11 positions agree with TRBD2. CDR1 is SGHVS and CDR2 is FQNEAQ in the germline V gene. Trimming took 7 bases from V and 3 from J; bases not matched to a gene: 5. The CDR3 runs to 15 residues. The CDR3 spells CASKPGLAVYNEQFF. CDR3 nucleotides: TGTGCCAGCAAACCGGGACTAGCGGTCTACAATGAGCAGTTCTTC. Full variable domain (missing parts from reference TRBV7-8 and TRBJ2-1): GAGVSQSPRYKVAKRGQDVALRCDPISGHVSLFWYQQALGQGPEFLTYFQNEAQLDKSGLPSDRFFAERPEGSVSTLKIQRTQQEDSAVYLCASKPGLAVYNEQFFGPGTRLTVL.

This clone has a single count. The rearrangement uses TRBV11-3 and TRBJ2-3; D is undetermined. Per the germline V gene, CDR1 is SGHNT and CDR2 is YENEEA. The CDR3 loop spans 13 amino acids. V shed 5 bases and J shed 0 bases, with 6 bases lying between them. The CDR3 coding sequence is TGTGCCAGCAGCAAAACAAGCACAGATACGCAGTATTTT. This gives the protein CASSKTSTDTQYF.

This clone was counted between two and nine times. The chain's CDR3 is CASSPKTSGMTDTQYF. CDR3 nucleotide sequence: TGTGCCAGCAGCCCGAAGACTAGCGGGATGACAGATACGCAGTATTTT. V usage is TRBV5-8 and J usage is TRBJ2-3; TRBD2 matches 11 bases. CDR3 size: 16 residues. V trimming: 4 bases; J trimming: 3 bases; junction bases outside the gene matches: 7. Germline V lookup: CDR1 SGHTS, CDR2 YDEGEE.

CDR3 nucleotides: TGTGCCAGCAGCTCCGGGGGACAGGGGGCAGATACGCAGTATTTT. As protein: CASSSGGQGADTQYF. The genes are TRBV7-9 and TRBJ2-3; 11 bases are shared with TRBD1. V shed 4 bases, J shed 4 bases, and the junction held 4 bases outside the gene matches. This CDR3 spans 15 amino acids. In germline, CDR1 is SEHNR, CDR2 FQNEAQ (reference sequence). The full variable domain, rest sourced from reference TRBV7-9 and TRBJ2-3, is DTGVSQNPRHKITKRGQNVTFRCDPISEHNRLYWYRQTLGQGPEFLTYFQNEAQLEKSRLLSDRFSAERPKGSFSTLEIQRTEQGDSAMYLCASSSGGQGADTQYFGPGTRLTVL.

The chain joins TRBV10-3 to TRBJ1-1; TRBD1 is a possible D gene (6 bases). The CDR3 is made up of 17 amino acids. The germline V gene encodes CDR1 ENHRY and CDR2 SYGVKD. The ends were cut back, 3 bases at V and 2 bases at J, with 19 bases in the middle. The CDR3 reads CAISDPGHTWGNTEAFF. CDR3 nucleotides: TGTGCCATCAGTGACCCGGGACATACCTGGGGAAACACTGAAGCTTTCTTT.

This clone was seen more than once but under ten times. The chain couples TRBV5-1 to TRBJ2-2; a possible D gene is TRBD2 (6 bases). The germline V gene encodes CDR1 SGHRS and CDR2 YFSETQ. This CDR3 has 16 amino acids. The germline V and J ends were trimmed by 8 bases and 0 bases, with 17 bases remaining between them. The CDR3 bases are TGCGCCAGTCGGTGGCTAGCGCCTTCGAACACCGGGGAGCTGTTTTTT. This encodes CASRWLAPSNTGELFF.

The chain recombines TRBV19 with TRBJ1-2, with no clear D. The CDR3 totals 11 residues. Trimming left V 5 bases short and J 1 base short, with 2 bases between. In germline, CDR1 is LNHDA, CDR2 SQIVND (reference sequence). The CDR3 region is CASSLNYGYTF. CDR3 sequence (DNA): TGTGCCAGTAGTCTTAACTATGGCTACACCTTC.

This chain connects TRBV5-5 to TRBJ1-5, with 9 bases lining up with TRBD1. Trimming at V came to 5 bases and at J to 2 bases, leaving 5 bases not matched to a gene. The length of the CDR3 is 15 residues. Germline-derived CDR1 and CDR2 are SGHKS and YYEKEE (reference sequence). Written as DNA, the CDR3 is TGTGCCAGCAGTTCGGACAGGGGCGGCAATCAGCCCCAGCATTTT. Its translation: CASSSDRGGNQPQHF.

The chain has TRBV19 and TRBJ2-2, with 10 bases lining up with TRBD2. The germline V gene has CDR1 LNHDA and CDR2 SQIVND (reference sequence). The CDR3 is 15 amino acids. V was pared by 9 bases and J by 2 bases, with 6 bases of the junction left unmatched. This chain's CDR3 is CARGGTSVNTGELFF. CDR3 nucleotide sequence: TGTGCCAGGGGGGGGACTAGCGTCAACACCGGGGAGCTGTTTTTT.

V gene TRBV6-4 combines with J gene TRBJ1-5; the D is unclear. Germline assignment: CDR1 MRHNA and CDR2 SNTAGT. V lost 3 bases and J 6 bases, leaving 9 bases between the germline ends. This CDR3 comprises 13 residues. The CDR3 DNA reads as TGTGCCAGCAGTGAGCAGGAGGGTCAGCCCCAGCATTTT. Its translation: CASSEQEGQPQHF.

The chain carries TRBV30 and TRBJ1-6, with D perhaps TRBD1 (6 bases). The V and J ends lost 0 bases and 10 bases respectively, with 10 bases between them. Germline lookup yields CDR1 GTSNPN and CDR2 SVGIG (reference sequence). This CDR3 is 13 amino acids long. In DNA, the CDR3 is TGTGCCTGGAGTGTCAGGGGCAACTCACCCCTCCACTTT. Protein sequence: CAWSVRGNSPLHF.

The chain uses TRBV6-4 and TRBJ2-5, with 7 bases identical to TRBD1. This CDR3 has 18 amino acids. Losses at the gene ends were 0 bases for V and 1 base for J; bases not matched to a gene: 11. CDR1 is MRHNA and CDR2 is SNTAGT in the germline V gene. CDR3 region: CASSDSTGTALFQETQYF. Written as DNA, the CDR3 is TGTGCCAGCAGTGACTCGACCGGGACAGCGCTTTTCCAAGAGACCCAGTACTTC.

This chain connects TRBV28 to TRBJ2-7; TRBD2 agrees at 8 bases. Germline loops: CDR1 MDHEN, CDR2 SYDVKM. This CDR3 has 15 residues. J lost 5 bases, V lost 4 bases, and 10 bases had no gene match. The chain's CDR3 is CASSSFLAGGNEQYF. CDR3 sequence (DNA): TGTGCCAGCAGTTCATTTCTGGCGGGAGGAAACGAGCAGTACTTC.

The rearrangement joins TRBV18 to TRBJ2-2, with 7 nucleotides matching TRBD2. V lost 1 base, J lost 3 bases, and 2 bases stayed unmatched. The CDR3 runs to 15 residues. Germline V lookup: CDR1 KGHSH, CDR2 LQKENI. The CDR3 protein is CASSPQGGDTGELFF. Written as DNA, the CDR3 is TGTGCCAGCTCACCACAGGGAGGGGACACCGGGGAGCTGTTTTTT.

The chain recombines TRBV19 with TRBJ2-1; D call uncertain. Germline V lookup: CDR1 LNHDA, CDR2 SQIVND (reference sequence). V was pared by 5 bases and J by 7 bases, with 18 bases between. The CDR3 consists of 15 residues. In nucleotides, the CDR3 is TGTGCCAGTAGTCAAGCGAGGTATAAGGCAAATGAGCAGTTCTTC. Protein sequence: CASSQARYKANEQFF.

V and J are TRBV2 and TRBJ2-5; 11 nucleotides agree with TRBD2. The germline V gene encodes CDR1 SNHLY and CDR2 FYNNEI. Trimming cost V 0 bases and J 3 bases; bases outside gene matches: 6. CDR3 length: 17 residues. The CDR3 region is CASSEAIRLAGKETQYF. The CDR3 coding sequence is TGTGCCAGCAGTGAAGCGATCAGACTAGCGGGAAAAGAGACCCAGTACTTC.